This TCR beta chain appears in the sequencing data of a study of T-cell reconstitution after alpha-beta-depleted transplantation in children. The CDR3 consists of 17 residues. CDR1 is SGHAT and CDR2 is FQNNGV in the germline V gene. V was trimmed by 2 bases and J by 0 bases, leaving 14 bases between them. Preparation of the TCRbeta library involved a method that used unique molecular identifiers. A single record per CDR3 protein comes from TCRdb applying MiXCR to the PCR reads. The profile covers about 240,000 distinct CDR3 sequences, with about a quarter appearing a single time and about 2.6% taken by the ten largest.

The gene calls are TRBV11-2 and TRBJ2-4; D is possibly TRBD1 (6 bases). This specimen consisted of PBMCs, obtained before TCRalphabeta/CD19-depleted stem cell transplant. The clonotype was recovered from a girl aged 2-15 years with Fanconi anemia, due to receive a stem cell transplant. The CDR3 sequence is CASSLRGSPLAKNIQYF. The CDR3 region has the DNA TGTGCCAGCAGCTTAAGGGGGAGCCCACTAGCCAAAAACATTCAGTACTTC.